Following are 29 T cell receptor beta chains from one sample sequenced in a study of shared T cell receptors in the human thymus. Sequencing was performed with immunoSEQ multiplex PCR; in TCRdb, only in-frame clones are kept and a portion is missing. The table lists 720,000 or so clones, approximately 85% of them singletons. This sample also appeared in a second study, on human thymus T cells.

The sequencing input was thymocytes. Receptor source: a girl less than two years old with a congenital heart defect.

This clone occurred once. The chain employs TRBV5-6 and TRBJ2-7; TRBD1 aligns across 9 bases. Germline CDR1 is SGHDT and CDR2 is YYEEEE. V shed 2 bases, J shed 6 bases, and the junction held 18 bases outside the gene matches. The CDR3 is made up of 18 amino acids. CDR3: CASSFRMGGRDRDLEQYF. CDR3 bases: TGTGCCAGCAGCTTTCGGATGGGCGGCCGGGACAGGGATCTCGAGCAGTACTTC.

The chain recombines TRBV7-7 with TRBJ2-6, with 7 bases identical to TRBD1. Germline values: CDR1 SSHAT, CDR2 FNYEAQ (reference sequence). V lost 3 bases, J lost 0 bases, and 5 bases stayed unmatched. CDR3 length: 17 amino acids. For the CDR3, the DNA is TGTGCCAGCAGCTTGCAGGGGGAGAGCTCTGGGGCCAACGTCCTGACTTTC. This translates into CASSLQGESSGANVLTF.

This clone has just one count. The chain employs TRBV2 and TRBJ2-2, with D possibly matching TRBD2 (6 bases). This CDR3 is 14 amino acids long. V was pared by 9 bases and J by 6 bases, with 17 bases between. The germline V gene encodes CDR1 SNHLY and CDR2 FYNNEI. CDR3 sequence reads: CARETTSRAGELFF. The CDR3 region has the DNA TGTGCCAGAGAGACGACTAGTAGGGCCGGGGAGCTGTTTTTT.

The genes are TRBV4-3 and TRBJ1-1; 7 positions match TRBD1. With 6 bases clipped from V and 3 bases from J, the junction kept 10 bases outside the gene matches. Germline CDR1 and CDR2: LGHNA and YSLEER. The CDR3 loop spans 15 amino acids. This CDR3 is CASRNLQGTYTEAFF. CDR3 coding DNA: TGCGCCAGCAGGAATTTACAGGGGACCTACACTGAAGCTTTCTTT.

CDR3 coding DNA: TGTGCCAGCAGTATAGCAGGGGGCGTCTGGAGCAATCAGCCCCAGCATTTT. Amino acids: CASSIAGGVWSNQPQHF. The rearrangement uses TRBV7-2 and TRBJ1-5, with 8 bases that match TRBD1. V lost 6 bases to trimming and J lost 1 base; unmatched junction nucleotides: 11. Germline V gives CDR1 SGHTA, CDR2 FQGNSA. This CDR3 has 17 amino acids.

J is TRBJ2-1 and V is TRBV2; 8 bases map to TRBD1. V lost 6 bases to trimming and J lost 7 bases; unmatched junction nucleotides: 14. The germline V gene encodes CDR1 SNHLY and CDR2 FYNNEI. The CDR3 is made up of 16 amino acids. DNA for the CDR3: TGTGCCAGCAGGTCCACTTCAGGGGGCGCGATAAATGAGCAGTTCTTC. Amino acids: CASRSTSGGAINEQFF.

This clone was recorded a few times. This chain links TRBV28 with TRBJ2-7; a possible D gene is TRBD1 (5 bases). This CDR3 is built from 14 residues. In germline, CDR1 is MDHEN, CDR2 SYDVKM. V lost 5 bases and J lost 2, with 13 bases in between. The CDR3 sequence: CASSPPTEPYEQYF. CDR3 in DNA: TGTGCCAGCAGTCCCCCGACAGAGCCCTACGAGCAGTACTTC.

The chain recombines TRBV19 with TRBJ1-2; D unclear. Per the germline V gene, CDR1 is LNHDA and CDR2 is SQIVND (reference sequence). V dropped 3 bases and J dropped 3 bases, with 11 bases sitting between them. The CDR3 has 14 residues. The CDR3 spells CASSMGRIDYGYTF. The CDR3 DNA sequence: TGTGCCAGTAGTATGGGCCGGATCGACTATGGCTACACCTTC.

V usage is TRBV6-1 and J usage is TRBJ1-6; no definite D call. The CDR3 runs 15 residues. The germline V and J ends were trimmed by 7 bases and 9 bases, with 19 bases remaining between them. Germline CDR1 and CDR2: MNHNS and SASEGT. The CDR3, as DNA: TGTGCCAGCACTCGGGTGGGCATCCGGGGTTCACCCCTCCACTTT. The encoded protein is CASTRVGIRGSPLHF.

This clone was observed a few times. This chain uses TRBV9 with TRBJ1-1; D may be TRBD1 (5 bases). Trimming shortened V by 0 bases and J by 3 bases, and 12 bases separated the two germline ends. This CDR3 has 15 amino acids. The V gene's germline CDR1 is SGDLS and CDR2 YYNGEE. In DNA form, the CDR3 reads TGTGCCAGCAGCGTAGCCCCCGTAGGGGACACTGAAGCTTTCTTT. The encoded protein is CASSVAPVGDTEAFF.

The chain uses TRBV13 and TRBJ1-1, with D hard to call. Between the trimmed V and J ends, which lost 5 bases and 0 bases, there was a span of 4 bases. The CDR3 has 12 amino acids. Looked up from germline, CDR1 is PRHDT and CDR2 is FYEKMQ (reference sequence). This CDR3 reads CASSLVNTEAFF. In DNA form, the CDR3 reads TGTGCCAGCAGCCTTGTGAACACTGAAGCTTTCTTT.

The chain employs TRBV28 and TRBJ1-5, with TRBD1 identical over 8 bases. V dropped 3 bases and J dropped 2; count of bases not matched to a gene: 21. The CDR3 loop spans 21 amino acids. Per germline, CDR1 MDHEN and CDR2 SYDVKM. CDR3 nucleotide sequence: TGTGCCAGCAGTTTTGGGAGAGGTGCCAGGGGGCAGGGCTTGGGCAATCAGCCCCAGCATTTT. As protein: CASSFGRGARGQGLGNQPQHF.

CDR3 in DNA: TGTGCCAGCAGTGTTCAGGGGTATGAGCAGTTCTTC. Translated, it gives CASSVQGYEQFF. The chain uses TRBV6-5 and TRBJ2-1; D possibly corresponds to TRBD1 (6 bases). This CDR3 is built from 12 residues. The germline V gene encodes CDR1 MNHEY and CDR2 SVGAGI. V was clipped by 5 bases and J by 8 bases, with 10 bases between them.

The chain combines TRBV6-5 with TRBJ1-2; 10 positions match TRBD1. The J segment lost 7 bases and the V segment lost 8 bases, leaving 7 bases of the junction unmatched. The CDR3 covers 13 residues. The V gene's germline CDR1 is MNHEY and CDR2 SVGAGI. The CDR3 sequence is CASCLGQGSGYTF. Written as DNA, the CDR3 is TGTGCCAGCTGCTTGGGACAGGGGAGTGGCTACACCTTC.

V gene TRBV19 combines with J gene TRBJ2-5; 10 nucleotides line up with TRBD1. The CDR3 extends over 14 amino acids. Germline V gives CDR1 LNHDA, CDR2 SQIVND (reference sequence). After removal of 5 bases from V and 5 bases from J, the junction contained 5 bases not matched to a gene. The CDR3 sequence: CASSSEDRGETQYF. In nucleotides, the CDR3 is TGTGCCAGTAGTTCTGAGGACAGGGGGGAGACCCAGTACTTC.

In nucleotides, the CDR3 is TGCGCCAGCAGTGAGTTGACAGAAGGACTGAACACTGAAGCTTTCTTT. It translates to CASSELTEGLNTEAFF. The rearrangement uses TRBV10-2 and TRBJ1-1; TRBD1 is a possible D gene (5 bases). V lost 1 base, J lost 0 bases, and 12 bases lay in between. The germline V gene encodes CDR1 WSHSY and CDR2 SAAADI. There are 16 residues in the CDR3.

V gene TRBV19 combines with J gene TRBJ1-2; possibly TRBD1 for D (5 bases). Between the trimmed V and J ends, which lost 6 bases and 7 bases, there was a span of 12 bases. Looked up from germline, CDR1 is LNHDA and CDR2 is SQIVND (reference sequence). The CDR3 totals 12 residues. CDR3 in amino acids: CASRQAGGGYTF. The CDR3, as DNA: TGTGCCAGTAGGCAAGCCGGGGGTGGCTACACCTTC. Variable domain in full (rest from reference TRBV19 and TRBJ1-2): DGGITQSPKYLFRKEGQNVTLSCEQNLNHDAMYWYRQDPGQGLRLIYYSQIVNDFQKGDIAEGYSVSREKKESFPLTVTSAQKNPTAFYLCASRQAGGGYTFGSGTRLTVV.

This clone was detected once. The J gene is TRBJ1-1, the V gene TRBV7-8; no clear D gene. The germline V gene encodes CDR1 SGHVS and CDR2 FQNEAQ. This CDR3 contains 12 residues. Trimming pared 5 bases from V and 8 bases from J, leaving 12 bases between. The CDR3 here is CASSRPEEEAFF. CDR3 DNA: TGTGCCAGCAGCCGACCGGAGGAAGAAGCTTTCTTT.

The rearrangement uses TRBV6-5 and TRBJ1-1; D remains unclear. The V end lost 3 bases, the J end lost 4 bases, and 15 bases lay between the germline ends. Germline values: CDR1 MNHEY, CDR2 SVGAGI. This CDR3 region has 15 residues. The CDR3 loop reads CASSYRPSGGTEAFF. The CDR3 region has the DNA TGTGCCAGCAGTTATAGGCCGTCGGGTGGCACTGAAGCTTTCTTT.

In this sample, this clone turned up once. V usage is TRBV9 and J usage is TRBJ2-2; perhaps TRBD1 as D (7 bases). The CDR3 covers 16 residues. The V end was cut by 0 bases, the J end by 5 bases, with 14 bases between. CDR1 is SGDLS, CDR2 YYNGEE, per germline. CDR3 in DNA: TGTGCCAGCAGCGTAGCTTGGAGGGGGCGAACCGGGGAGCTGTTTTTT. It yields the protein CASSVAWRGRTGELFF. Combining the CDR3 with reference TRBV9 and TRBJ2-2 gives the whole variable domain DSGVTQTPKHLITATGQRVTLRCSPRSGDLSVYWYQQSLDQGLQFLIQYYNGEERAKGNILERFSAQQFPDLHSELNLSSLELGDSALYFCASSVAWRGRTGELFFGEGSRLTVL.

This clone was counted once. V and J are TRBV13 and TRBJ1-6; 11 bases align to TRBD1. The CDR3 extends over 13 amino acids. CDR1 and CDR2 (germline): PRHDT, FYEKMQ (reference sequence). Trimming removed 4 bases from V and 15 bases from J; junction bases left unmatched: 5. CDR3 region: CASSYGTGGYLHF. The CDR3 DNA reads as TGTGCCAGCAGCTACGGGACAGGGGGTTACCTCCACTTT.

This clone was found once. The chain combines TRBV6-5 with TRBJ1-1; 9 bases agree with TRBD1. After removal of 3 bases from V and 1 base from J, the junction contained 6 bases not matched to a gene. The CDR3 extends over 16 amino acids. Looked up from germline, CDR1 is MNHEY and CDR2 is SVGAGI. The CDR3: CASSYNRGLRNTEAFF. The CDR3 nucleotides are TGTGCCAGCAGTTATAACAGGGGGCTTAGGAACACTGAAGCTTTCTTT.

Note on this clone: The same CDR3 is also encoded by other DNA sequences in this sample. V and J are TRBV11-2 and TRBJ2-7, with TRBD2 as a possible D gene (5 bases). Germline V lookup: CDR1 SGHAT, CDR2 FQNNGV. V lost 5 bases and J lost 5, with 10 bases in between. CDR3 length: 12 amino acids. The CDR3 here is CASSPRGDEQYF. In nucleotides, the CDR3 is TGTGCCAGCAGCCCCCGGGGAGACGAGCAGTACTTC. The variable domain in full, with the rest retrieved from reference TRBV11-2 and TRBJ2-7, is EAGVAQSPRYKIIEKRQSVAFWCNPISGHATLYWYQQILGQGPKLLIQFQNNGVVDDSQLPKDRFSAERLKGVDSTLKIQPAKLEDSAVYLCASSPRGDEQYFGPGTRLTVT.

The chain joins TRBV4-1 to TRBJ1-2; TRBD1 matches at 9 bases. Germline V gene lookup returns CDR1 MGHRA and CDR2 YSYEKL. This CDR3 has 13 amino acids. V lost 4 bases and J lost 7; bases outside the gene matches: 4. DNA for the CDR3: TGCGCCAGCAGCCCGGGACAGGGCCCTGGCTACACCTTC. It specifies CASSPGQGPGYTF.

In this sample, this clone turned up once. Relative to the germline gene, one junction end is altered; a read error may explain this. The V and J genes are TRBV7-7 and TRBJ2-7, with a weak D call TRBD1 (6 bases). The CDR3 is 13 residues long. Germline V lookup: CDR1 SSHAT, CDR2 FNYEAQ (reference sequence). The CDR3: CASSLDSSYEQYF. CDR3 DNA: TGTGCTAGCAGTTTGGACAGCTCCTACGAGCAGTACTTC.

V usage is TRBV15 and J usage is TRBJ2-5, with 10 nucleotides matching TRBD2. Per the germline V gene, CDR1 is LNHNV and CDR2 is YYDKDF (reference sequence). The CDR3 sequence is 16 residues long. Trimming removed 2 bases from V and 2 bases from J; junction bases left unmatched: 5. As DNA, the CDR3 is TGTGCCACCAGCAGATCCCTAGCGGGGGCTCAAGAGACCCAGTACTTC. As protein: CATSRSLAGAQETQYF.

This clone was counted a single time. The rearrangement links TRBV5-5 to TRBJ2-7; TRBD1 is a possible D gene (6 bases). The CDR3 has 16 amino acids. V gave up 3 bases and J gave up 4 bases, with 20 bases separating them. Germline CDR1 and CDR2: SGHKS and YYEKEE (reference sequence). The CDR3 loop is CASSSQDEGVRYEQYF. CDR3 nucleotides: TGTGCCAGCAGCTCCCAGGACGAGGGGGTACGGTACGAGCAGTACTTC.

The rearrangement links TRBV9 to TRBJ1-1; D remains ambiguous. CDR1 is SGDLS, CDR2 YYNGEE, per germline. This CDR3 comprises 14 residues. The germline V and J ends were trimmed by 6 bases and 0 bases, with 12 bases remaining between them. In DNA form, the CDR3 reads TGTGCCAGCACCCGAGGAACTGTGAACACTGAAGCTTTCTTT. It specifies CASTRGTVNTEAFF.

CDR3 coding DNA: TGTGCCAGCAGTGGCAAACAGCGGGGGGTGGAGACCCAGTACTTC. This sequence encodes CASSGKQRGVETQYF. V is TRBV2 and J is TRBJ2-5; 9 nucleotides match TRBD2. V shed 4 bases and J 5 bases; nucleotides not matched to a gene: 8. The germline CDR1 and CDR2 sequences are SNHLY and FYNNEI. This CDR3 region has 15 residues.